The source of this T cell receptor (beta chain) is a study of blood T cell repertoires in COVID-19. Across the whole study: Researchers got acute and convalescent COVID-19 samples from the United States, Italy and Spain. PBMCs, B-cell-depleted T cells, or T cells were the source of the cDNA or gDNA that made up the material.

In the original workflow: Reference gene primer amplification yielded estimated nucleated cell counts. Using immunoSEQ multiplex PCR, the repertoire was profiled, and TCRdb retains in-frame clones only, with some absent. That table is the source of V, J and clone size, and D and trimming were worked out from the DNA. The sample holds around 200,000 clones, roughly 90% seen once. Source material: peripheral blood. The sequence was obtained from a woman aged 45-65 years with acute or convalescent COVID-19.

CDR3 DNA: TGTGCCAGCAGTTACCCTCGGGAGCAGTTCTTC. Translation: CASSYPREQFF. This chain joins TRBV6-2 or TRBV6-3 and TRBJ2-1; D gene ambiguous. This CDR3 is built from 11 residues. The V end lost 2 bases, the J end lost 10 bases, and 6 bases lay between the germline ends. Germline V lookup: CDR1 MNHEY, CDR2 SVGEGT.